This T cell receptor beta chain came from a study of blood T cell repertoires in COVID-19. At the level of the study: PBMCs, B-cell-depleted T cells, or T cells provided the cDNA or gDNA that made up the material.

Sequencing used immunoSEQ multiplex PCR; TCRdb keeps in-frame clones, though not all of them. This table has almost 250,000 clones, around 89% appearing once. CDR1 is SGHRS, CDR2 YFSETQ, per germline. The CDR3 is 14 residues long. V lost 1 base, J lost 2 bases, and 6 bases lay in between. Recovered participants had two consecutive negative NP/OP PCR tests, healthcare professional clearance, or symptom resolution. The sequenced sample consisted of PBMCs or T cells enriched from blood (not recorded which). The genes are TRBV5-1 and TRBJ2-2; D is unclear. The sequence derives from a woman under 40 who had recovered from COVID-19. The CDR3 nucleotides read TGCGCCAGCAGCTTGAACAGTAACACCGGGGAGCTGTTTTTT. Its translation: CASSLNSNTGELFF.